This T cell receptor beta chain was recovered during a study of CD8+ T cells in alopecia areata. Study context: The study gave treated patients oral tofacitinib at 5 to 10 mg twice daily.

There are 12 residues in the CDR3. V shed 6 bases and J shed 7 bases, with 13 bases lying between them. CDR1 and CDR2 (germline): SGHTA, FQGNSA. Extracted from the samples, RNA was reverse transcribed into cDNA to serve as the sequencing template. Generated by immunoSEQ multiplex PCR, the TCRdb table keeps only in-frame clones and is missing some. Among 130,000 to 150,000 clones listed, roughly 82% were seen once. Treatment meaning: oral pan-JAK inhibitor, 5-10 mg twice daily. The sequence was collected from a human donor with alopecia areata. The material was CD8+ T cells sorted from blood, obtained at week 4, from a patient treated with tofacitinib. The rearrangement joins TRBV7-2 to TRBJ2-7; no firm D call. CDR3 coding DNA: TGTGCCAGCAGTTCCTTTGGACCGGAGCAGTACTTC. It specifies CASSSFGPEQYF.